Detailed here is one T cell receptor beta chain. Its target is not known. At one boundary the junction diverges from the germline segment, which might be a read error. The PCR made use of 60 Vbeta and 13 Jbeta primers. Clones were sequenced by immunoSEQ multiplex PCR, and TCRdb holds only the in-frame ones, with some missing. This table has about 150,000 clones, about 80% appearing once. The data originate from a study of cytomegalovirus exposure and HLA in healthy donors. The study's findings and limits: Apparent HLA restriction characterized most CMV-associated TCR beta chains in a later analysis. The study recorded 150 to 200 TCR beta chains that were cytomegalovirus-associated. Most TCR beta V segments were productive about 87% or about 30% of the time in an earlier analysis.

The CDR3 totals 13 residues. Germline V gives CDR1 SSHAT, CDR2 FNYEAQ (reference sequence). Sequencing input: PBMCs. The V call is TRBV7-7, the J call TRBJ2-5, with D hard to call. This sequence originates from a man younger than 45 in good health and CMV-seropositive. CDR3 coding DNA: TGTGCTAGCAGCTCATCATCAGAAGAGACCCAGTACTTC. Encoded protein: CASSSSSEETQYF.